This is a list of T cell receptor beta chains from one sample in a study of T-cell reconstitution after alpha-beta-depleted transplantation in children. Each CDR3 protein gets one entry after TCRdb re-called the PCR reads with MiXCR. This table has about 640,000 distinct CDR3 sequences, around 13% appearing once. This material consisted of PBMCs, mostly from graft donor cells, taken 360 days after TCRalphabeta/CD19-depleted stem cell transplant. These receptors all stem from a male patient aged 5 to 17 who had a stem cell transplant for acute myeloid leukemia, so the T cells may come from the graft donor. CDR3s include the opening cysteine and the closing phenylalanine or tryptophan. Fields, in order: V gene, D gene, clone size, J gene, CDR3 protein, CDR3 DNA. D genes are given only for firm matches. Clone size is shown for a subset of rows, as once, few, many or a class of expanded clone.

V gene: TRBV28; D gene: -; clone size: many; J gene: TRBJ2-5; CDR3 protein: CASSLAGAFETQYF; CDR3 DNA: TGTGCCAGCAGTTTGGCGGGTGCTTTTGAGACCCAGTACTTC
V gene: TRBV3-1; D gene: TRBD2; clone size: -; J gene: TRBJ2-1; CDR3 protein: CASSAREALYNEQFF; CDR3 DNA: TGTGCCAGCAGCGCACGGGAGGCTCTTTACAATGAGCAGTTCTTC
V gene: TRBV12-3/TRBV12-4; D gene: -; clone size: many; J gene: TRBJ2-7; CDR3 protein: CASSLVETGYEQYF; CDR3 DNA: TGTGCCAGCAGTTTAGTCGAGACAGGCTACGAGCAGTACTTC
V gene: TRBV29-1; D gene: TRBD2; clone size: many; J gene: TRBJ2-7; CDR3 protein: CSVIAGIFSSYEQYF; CDR3 DNA: TGCAGCGTCATAGCGGGTATCTTCAGCTCCTACGAGCAGTACTTC
V gene: TRBV7-2; D gene: TRBD2; clone size: few; J gene: TRBJ2-1; CDR3 protein: CASSLVGSGAYNEQFF; CDR3 DNA: TGTGCCAGCAGCTTAGTTGGTAGCGGGGCCTACAATGAGCAGTTCTTC
V gene: TRBV19; D gene: -; clone size: -; J gene: TRBJ2-1; CDR3 protein: CASSIRDSLYNEQFF; CDR3 DNA: TGTGCCAGTAGTATTCGGGATTCCCTCTACAATGAGCAGTTCTTC
V gene: TRBV9; D gene: -; clone size: many; J gene: TRBJ2-3; CDR3 protein: CASSFGGPVTDTQYF; CDR3 DNA: TGTGCCAGCAGCTTTGGAGGGCCGGTAACAGATACGCAGTATTTT
V gene: TRBV10-3; D gene: -; clone size: few; J gene: TRBJ2-5; CDR3 protein: CAISDYAGKETQYF; CDR3 DNA: TGTGCCATCAGTGACTATGCGGGGAAAGAGACCCAGTACTTC
V gene: TRBV27; D gene: -; clone size: few; J gene: TRBJ1-1; CDR3 protein: CASSWDISNTEAFF; CDR3 DNA: TGTGCCAGCAGTTGGGACATATCGAACACTGAAGCTTTCTTT
V gene: TRBV7-8; D gene: TRBD1; clone size: many; J gene: TRBJ2-2; CDR3 protein: CASSSTTGGISNTGELFF; CDR3 DNA: TGTGCCAGCAGCTCCACGACAGGGGGAATATCGAACACCGGGGAGCTGTTTTTT
V gene: TRBV29-1; D gene: -; clone size: -; J gene: TRBJ2-1; CDR3 protein: CSVGVGFYEQFF; CDR3 DNA: TGCAGCGTTGGGGTGGGCTTCTATGAGCAGTTCTTC
V gene: TRBV27; D gene: -; clone size: many; J gene: TRBJ2-1; CDR3 protein: CASSIGTNEQFF; CDR3 DNA: TGTGCCAGCAGTATCGGGACCAATGAGCAGTTCTTC
V gene: TRBV4-2; D gene: TRBD2; clone size: few; J gene: TRBJ2-1; CDR3 protein: CASSPSPAGGTGEQFF; CDR3 DNA: TGTGCCAGCAGCCCTTCACCAGCGGGAGGCACAGGTGAGCAGTTCTTC
V gene: TRBV28; D gene: -; clone size: -; J gene: TRBJ2-7; CDR3 protein: CASRPQGPYEQYF; CDR3 DNA: TGTGCCAGCAGACCACAGGGCCCCTACGAGCAGTACTTC
V gene: TRBV7-2; D gene: TRBD1; clone size: few; J gene: TRBJ2-2; CDR3 protein: CASSYDREWGELFF; CDR3 DNA: TGTGCCAGCAGCTACGACAGGGAATGGGGGGAGCTGTTTTTT
V gene: TRBV28; D gene: -; clone size: -; J gene: TRBJ2-7; CDR3 protein: CASSSIAVLVLTAEYEQYF; CDR3 DNA: TGTGCCAGCAGTTCTATTGCCGTACTAGTTCTCACCGCAGAGTACGAGCAGTACTTC
V gene: TRBV29-1; D gene: -; clone size: -; J gene: TRBJ2-7; CDR3 protein: CSVGVDLYYEQYF; CDR3 DNA: TGCAGCGTTGGGGTCGACCTATACTACGAGCAGTACTTC
V gene: TRBV4-2; D gene: -; clone size: -; J gene: TRBJ2-3; CDR3 protein: CASSHRRSQGADTQYF; CDR3 DNA: TGTGCCAGCAGCCACAGACGCTCCCAGGGCGCAGATACGCAGTATTTT
V gene: TRBV20-1; D gene: TRBD2; clone size: -; J gene: TRBJ2-4; CDR3 protein: CSAIDPWAGGIRDIQYF; CDR3 DNA: TGCAGTGCCATAGACCCTTGGGCGGGAGGAATCAGAGACATTCAGTACTTC
V gene: TRBV4-3; D gene: -; clone size: -; J gene: TRBJ1-6; CDR3 protein: CASSQARALGALHF; CDR3 DNA: TGCGCCAGCAGCCAAGCTAGGGCCCTTGGGGCCCTCCACTTT
V gene: TRBV12-3/TRBV12-4; D gene: -; clone size: few; J gene: TRBJ2-3; CDR3 protein: CASSLGTLGTDTQYF; CDR3 DNA: TGTGCCAGCAGCCTTGGAACGTTGGGGACAGATACGCAGTATTTT
V gene: TRBV29-1; D gene: -; clone size: -; J gene: TRBJ1-2; CDR3 protein: CSVEPRSVVGYTF; CDR3 DNA: TGCAGCGTTGAACCCCGGTCCGTCGTGGGCTACACCTTC
V gene: TRBV20-1; D gene: -; clone size: -; J gene: TRBJ2-7; CDR3 protein: CRVRDFGTDYEQYF; CDR3 DNA: TGCAGAGTCCGAGATTTCGGGACGGACTACGAGCAGTACTTC
V gene: TRBV12-3/TRBV12-4; D gene: TRBD2; clone size: -; J gene: TRBJ2-7; CDR3 protein: CASRTVGLAGIGRSYEQYF; CDR3 DNA: TGTGCCAGCAGGACCGTGGGACTAGCGGGAATCGGGCGGAGCTACGAGCAGTACTTC
V gene: TRBV24-1; D gene: TRBD2; clone size: few; J gene: TRBJ2-3; CDR3 protein: CATSDFRLAGSTDTQYF; CDR3 DNA: TGTGCCACCAGTGATTTCCGACTAGCGGGTAGCACAGATACGCAGTATTTT
V gene: TRBV30; D gene: TRBD1; clone size: few; J gene: TRBJ1-1; CDR3 protein: CAWPVRDRGPFSTEAFF; CDR3 DNA: TGTGCCTGGCCTGTCCGGGACAGGGGGCCCTTTTCCACTGAAGCTTTCTTT
V gene: TRBV20-1; D gene: -; clone size: few; J gene: TRBJ2-5; CDR3 protein: CSARDPLGYQETQYF; CDR3 DNA: TGCAGTGCTAGAGACCCCCTAGGGTACCAAGAGACCCAGTACTTC
V gene: TRBV29-1; D gene: TRBD2; clone size: few; J gene: TRBJ2-7; CDR3 protein: CSVGGSGGPYEQYF; CDR3 DNA: TGCAGCGTGGGGGGCAGCGGGGGTCCCTACGAGCAGTACTTC
V gene: TRBV5-5; D gene: TRBD1; clone size: -; J gene: TRBJ1-1; CDR3 protein: CASSWGGQGLPNSFF; CDR3 DNA: TGTGCCAGCAGCTGGGGGGGACAGGGCTTACCTAATTCGTTCTTT
V gene: TRBV6-5; D gene: -; clone size: few; J gene: TRBJ2-5; CDR3 protein: CASSYFLDGQETQYF; CDR3 DNA: TGTGCCAGCAGTTACTTTCTAGACGGGCAAGAGACCCAGTACTTC
V gene: TRBV5-6; D gene: TRBD1; clone size: few; J gene: TRBJ1-1; CDR3 protein: CASAWGTVEAFF; CDR3 DNA: TGTGCCAGCGCTTGGGGGACAGTTGAAGCTTTCTTT
V gene: TRBV29-1; D gene: TRBD2; clone size: many; J gene: TRBJ2-2; CDR3 protein: CSVDRLAGGPNTGELFF; CDR3 DNA: TGCAGCGTTGATAGGCTAGCGGGAGGGCCAAACACCGGGGAGCTGTTTTTT
V gene: TRBV27; D gene: TRBD2; clone size: -; J gene: TRBJ2-7; CDR3 protein: CASSSVLAFGYEQYF; CDR3 DNA: TGTGCCAGCAGTTCCGTACTAGCGTTCGGCTACGAGCAGTACTTC
V gene: TRBV29-1; D gene: TRBD1; clone size: few; J gene: TRBJ2-7; CDR3 protein: CSVTPGQGEQYF; CDR3 DNA: TGCAGCGTCACCCCGGGACAGGGGGAGCAGTACTTC
V gene: TRBV28; D gene: TRBD1; clone size: many; J gene: TRBJ2-7; CDR3 protein: CASSPPGQGYLYEQYF; CDR3 DNA: TGTGCCAGCAGTCCCCCCGGACAGGGATACCTCTACGAGCAGTACTTC
V gene: TRBV20-1; D gene: -; clone size: -; J gene: TRBJ2-7; CDR3 protein: CSARDDRNRDTLYEQYF; CDR3 DNA: TGCAGTGCTAGAGATGACAGAAACAGGGATACCCTCTACGAGCAGTACTTC
V gene: TRBV30; D gene: TRBD2; clone size: many; J gene: TRBJ2-1; CDR3 protein: CAWKQAGVHNEQFF; CDR3 DNA: TGTGCCTGGAAACAGGCGGGAGTACACAATGAGCAGTTCTTC
V gene: TRBV28; D gene: -; clone size: few; J gene: TRBJ2-3; CDR3 protein: CASSLLGGLTDTQYF; CDR3 DNA: TGTGCCAGCAGCCTATTAGGGGGATTGACAGATACGCAGTATTTT
V gene: TRBV3-1; D gene: -; clone size: -; J gene: TRBJ2-1; CDR3 protein: CASSPLAGSIYNEQFF; CDR3 DNA: TGTGCCAGCAGCCCCCTTGCGGGATCAATCTACAATGAGCAGTTCTTC
V gene: TRBV7-3; D gene: -; clone size: -; J gene: TRBJ2-4; CDR3 protein: CAAIMEEAKNIQYF; CDR3 DNA: TGTGCCGCCATAATGGAAGAGGCCAAAAACATTCAGTACTTC